The rows below give T cell receptor beta chains drawn from one sample of a study of cytomegalovirus exposure and HLA in healthy donors. Sequencing was performed with immunoSEQ multiplex PCR; in TCRdb, only in-frame clones are kept and a portion is missing. The sample shows approximately 150,000 clones, about 80% of them seen only once. The specimen was PBMCs. The source is a woman aged 45-59 years in good health and CMV-seronegative. Both conserved end residues are part of each CDR3. D genes are given only for firm matches. Size tells how often a clone was seen (once, few, many) or the class of an expanded clone, and some rows leave it out.

NA	TRBV5-1	TRBJ2-1	TRBD2	TGCGCCAGCAGCTTGGAAGGTGGGAGGGCCTTCGGAGAGCAGTTCTTC	CASSLEGGRAFGEQFF
NA	TRBV7-2	TRBJ2-7	NA	TGTGCCAGCAGCTCATCGACAGGATACGAGCAGTACTTC	CASSSSTGYEQYF
once	TRBV19	TRBJ1-5	TRBD1	TGTGCCAGTCGACAGGGTTTGGGACAGCCCCAGCATTTT	CASRQGLGQPQHF
NA	TRBV4-1	TRBJ1-2	TRBD1	TGCGCCAGCAGCCTCCGGACAGGGTTCGGAGGCTACACCTTC	CASSLRTGFGGYTF
NA	TRBV2	TRBJ1-2	NA	TGTGCCAGCAGTGAATCCAGGACAGCCAACTATGGCTACACCTTC	CASSESRTANYGYTF
NA	TRBV18	TRBJ1-1	TRBD1	TGTGCCAGCTCACTCCGGGACAGCCGGGCGGGAACTGAAGCTTTCTTT	CASSLRDSRAGTEAFF
NA	TRBV4-1	TRBJ2-4	NA	TGCGCCAGCAGTCCTACTGTTAGCATTCAGTACTTC	CASSPTVSIQYF
once	TRBV7-2	TRBJ2-3	NA	TGTGCCAGCAGCTTAGGGTGGGGCGGGGCGCCTGGATTT	CASSLGWGGAPGF
NA	TRBV18	TRBJ2-3	TRBD2	TGTGCCAGCTCACCACCGCCTAGCGGGGATACGCAGTATTTT	CASSPPPSGDTQYF
NA	TRBV28	TRBJ2-7	NA	TGTGCCAGCAGTTTCCCGGACAGCTCACCCTCCTACGAGCAGTACTTC	CASSFPDSSPSYEQYF
NA	TRBV29-1	TRBJ2-5	TRBD2	TGCAGCGTTGAGGGTTCTAGCGGGGTAGAGACCCAGTACTTC	CSVEGSSGVETQYF
NA	TRBV14	TRBJ1-1	NA	TGTGCCAGCAGCCATAAGTCCGGCAGGGAAGGTCCTGAAGCTTTCTTT	CASSHKSGREGPEAFF
few	TRBV5-1	TRBJ1-1	NA	TGCGCCAGCAGCTTGGCCGCGGGAGGGGGGGAAGCTTTCTTT	CASSLAAGGGEAFF
many	TRBV10-1	TRBJ2-1	NA	TGCGCCAGCAGTGAGGGGGAGTACAATGAGCAGTTCTTC	CASSEGEYNEQFF
once	TRBV9	TRBJ2-1	NA	TGTGCCAGCAGCTCAACCCGGGGTAAGGACAATGAGCAGTTCTTC	CASSSTRGKDNEQFF
NA	TRBV6-5	TRBJ2-7	NA	TGTGCCAGCAGTTACTCCGGCGGGACGAACTCCTACGAGCAGTACTTC	CASSYSGGTNSYEQYF